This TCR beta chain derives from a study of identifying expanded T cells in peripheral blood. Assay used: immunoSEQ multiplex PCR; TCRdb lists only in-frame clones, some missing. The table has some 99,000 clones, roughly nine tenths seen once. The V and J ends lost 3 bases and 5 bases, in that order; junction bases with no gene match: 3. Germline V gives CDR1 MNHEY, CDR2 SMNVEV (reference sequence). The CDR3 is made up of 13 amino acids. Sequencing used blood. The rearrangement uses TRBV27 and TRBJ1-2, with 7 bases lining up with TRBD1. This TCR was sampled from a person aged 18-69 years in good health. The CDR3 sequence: CASSFGTDYGYTF. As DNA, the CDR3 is TGTGCCAGCAGTTTCGGGACAGATTATGGCTACACCTTC.